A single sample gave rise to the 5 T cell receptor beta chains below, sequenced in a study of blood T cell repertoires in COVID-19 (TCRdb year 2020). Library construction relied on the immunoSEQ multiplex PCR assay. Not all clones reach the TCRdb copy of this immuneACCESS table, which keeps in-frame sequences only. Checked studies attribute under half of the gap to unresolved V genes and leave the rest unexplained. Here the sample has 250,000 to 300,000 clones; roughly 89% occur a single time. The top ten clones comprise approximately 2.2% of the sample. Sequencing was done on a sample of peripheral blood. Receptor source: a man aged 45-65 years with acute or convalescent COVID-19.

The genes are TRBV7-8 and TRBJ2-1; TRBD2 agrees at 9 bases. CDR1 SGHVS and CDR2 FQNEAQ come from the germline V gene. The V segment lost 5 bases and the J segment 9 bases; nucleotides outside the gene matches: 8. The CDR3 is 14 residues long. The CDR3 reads CASSLPGLASEQFF. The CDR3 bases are TGTGCCAGCAGCCTACCGGGACTAGCTAGTGAGCAGTTCTTC.

The chain's CDR3 is CASSPRDRATSYEQYF. The CDR3 region has the DNA TGTGCCAGCTCACCAAGGGACAGGGCGACCTCCTACGAGCAGTACTTC. The V and J genes are TRBV18 and TRBJ2-7; 9 bases fit TRBD1. The V gene end was trimmed by 2 bases and the J gene end by 0 bases; junction bases not matched to a gene: 5. The CDR3 has 16 residues. From germline, CDR1 is KGHSH and CDR2 LQKENI.

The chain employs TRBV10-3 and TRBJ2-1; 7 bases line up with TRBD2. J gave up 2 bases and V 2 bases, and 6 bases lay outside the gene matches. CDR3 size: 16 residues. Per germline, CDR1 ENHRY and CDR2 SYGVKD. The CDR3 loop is CAISEGGGPTYNEQFF. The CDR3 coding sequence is TGTGCCATCAGTGAGGGGGGGGGTCCCACCTACAATGAGCAGTTCTTC.

The CDR3 protein is CASRGTAYEQYF. The CDR3 region has the DNA TGTGCCAGCAGAGGGACAGCTTACGAGCAGTACTTC. V is TRBV2 and J is TRBJ2-7; 7 nucleotides align to TRBD1. The V gene's germline CDR1 is SNHLY and CDR2 FYNNEI. Unmatched junction bases numbered 3, after V lost 6 bases and J lost 4 bases. The CDR3 runs to 12 residues.

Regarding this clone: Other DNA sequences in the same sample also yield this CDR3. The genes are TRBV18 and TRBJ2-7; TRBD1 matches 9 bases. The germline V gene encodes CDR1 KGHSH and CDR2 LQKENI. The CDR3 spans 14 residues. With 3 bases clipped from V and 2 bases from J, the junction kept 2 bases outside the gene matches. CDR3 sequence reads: CASSPGQGPYEQYF. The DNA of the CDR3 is TGTGCCAGCTCACCCGGACAGGGGCCCTACGAGCAGTACTTC.